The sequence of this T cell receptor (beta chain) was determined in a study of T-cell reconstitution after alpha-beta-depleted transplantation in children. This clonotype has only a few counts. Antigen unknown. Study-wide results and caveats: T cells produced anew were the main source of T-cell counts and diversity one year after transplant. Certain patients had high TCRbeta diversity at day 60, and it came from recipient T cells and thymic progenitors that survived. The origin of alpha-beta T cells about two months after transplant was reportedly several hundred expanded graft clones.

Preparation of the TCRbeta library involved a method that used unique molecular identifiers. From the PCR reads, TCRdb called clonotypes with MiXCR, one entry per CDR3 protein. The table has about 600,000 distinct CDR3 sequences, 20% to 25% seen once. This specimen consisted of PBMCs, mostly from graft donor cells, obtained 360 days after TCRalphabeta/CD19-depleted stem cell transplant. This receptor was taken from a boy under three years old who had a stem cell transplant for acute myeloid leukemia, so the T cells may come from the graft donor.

In DNA, the CDR3 is TGTGCCAGCAGTGGACCCAGGAATGAGCAGTTCTTC. Amino acid sequence: CASSGPRNEQFF. The rearrangement links TRBV25-1 to TRBJ2-1; no clear D. The CDR3 is 12 residues long. The germline V gene has CDR1 MGHDK and CDR2 SYGVNS. Trimming removed 4 bases at V and 7 bases at J, with 8 bases between.